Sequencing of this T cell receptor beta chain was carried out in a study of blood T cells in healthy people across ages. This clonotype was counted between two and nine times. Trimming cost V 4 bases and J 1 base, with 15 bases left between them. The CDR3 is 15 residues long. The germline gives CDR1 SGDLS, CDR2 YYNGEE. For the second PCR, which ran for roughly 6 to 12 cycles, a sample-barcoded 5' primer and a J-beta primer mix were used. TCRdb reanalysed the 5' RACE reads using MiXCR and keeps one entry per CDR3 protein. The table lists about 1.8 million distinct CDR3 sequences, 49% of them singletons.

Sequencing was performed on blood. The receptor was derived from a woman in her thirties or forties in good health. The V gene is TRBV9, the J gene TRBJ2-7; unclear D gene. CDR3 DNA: TGTGCCAGCAGCCTCACCTCAGGTAATTCCTACGAGCAGTACTTC. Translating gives CASSLTSGNSYEQYF.